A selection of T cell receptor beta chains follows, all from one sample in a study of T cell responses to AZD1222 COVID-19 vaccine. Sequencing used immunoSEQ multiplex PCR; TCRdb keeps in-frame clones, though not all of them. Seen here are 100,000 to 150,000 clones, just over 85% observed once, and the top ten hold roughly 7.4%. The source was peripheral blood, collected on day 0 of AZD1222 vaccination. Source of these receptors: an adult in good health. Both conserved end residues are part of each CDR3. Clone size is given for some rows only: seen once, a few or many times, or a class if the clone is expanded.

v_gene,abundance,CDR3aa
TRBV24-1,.,CATSDPDLGQGTPLLHF
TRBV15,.,CATRSGGGVEKLFF
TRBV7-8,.,CASSPRSSGVLTDTQYF
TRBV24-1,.,CATSQRGLGGETQYF
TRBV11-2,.,CASSSWTSGETTQYF
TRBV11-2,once,CASSPRAGGTEAFF
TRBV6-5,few,CASGKGQGSGNTIYF
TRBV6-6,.,CASSNDGGSNQPQHF
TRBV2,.,CASRVDSKEKLFF
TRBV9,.,CASSEGTGSNSPLHF
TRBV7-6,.,CASSLRREGEQFF
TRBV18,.,CASSPPSERTIYF
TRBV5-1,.,CASSSGQYPTNEKLFF
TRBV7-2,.,CASYLGHYHAEAFF
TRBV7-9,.,CASSSIVRRGNTEAFF
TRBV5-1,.,CASSSTSDRPYNEQFF
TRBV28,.,CASSANGPRGNQPQHF
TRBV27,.,CASSFLPSGGGQAFF
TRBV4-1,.,CASSQDRASGRADSSYEQYF
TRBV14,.,CASSQELVGELFF
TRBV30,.,CACLPGDPRFNTGELFF
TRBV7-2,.,CASSLALGRGTQPQHF
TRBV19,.,CASSIEPDYGYTF
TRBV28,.,CASGSRGTGRLNQPQHF
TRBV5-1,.,CASSATTGNTEAFF
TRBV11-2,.,CASSLGSGRAGEQYF
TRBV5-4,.,CASSSLATDTQYF
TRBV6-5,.,CASRGGTSGYNEQFF
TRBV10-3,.,CAISEFGGDQPQHF
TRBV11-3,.,CASSLIIKNIQYF
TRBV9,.,CASSVATGYIVNEQFF
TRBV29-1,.,CSVVPNSAEQYF
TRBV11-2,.,CASSVRGLAGSYEQYF